This T cell receptor (beta chain) was sequenced in a study of patients and donors after allogeneic stem cell transplantation. TCRdb reprocessed the RT-PCR reads with MiXCR, giving one entry per CDR3 protein. Altogether some 880,000 distinct CDR3 sequences are present, approximately 19% being singletons, with the ten largest covering around 6%. This clonotype has just a few counts. The origin of this receptor is a human donor who was either an allogeneic HSCT recipient or a stem cell or donor lymphocyte infusion donor (not recorded which). It is not recorded whose cells these are; they may come from a transplant donor. The sequencing input was blood, either unsorted or a sorted T cell fraction (not recorded which).

The CDR3 DNA is TGTGCCAGCAGACGGGGGACAGGCTTCCAAGAGACCCAGTACTTC. Protein sequence: CASRRGTGFQETQYF. The rearrangement joins TRBV7-6 to TRBJ2-5, with 8 nucleotides matching TRBD1. With V trimmed by 6 bases and J by 1 base, 7 bases remained unmatched. CDR1 and CDR2 from the germline V gene are SGHVS and FNYEAQ. The CDR3 is made up of 15 amino acids.